This T cell receptor beta chain derives from a study of regulatory T cells in long-lasting Graves disease (dated by TCRdb to 2020 to 2022). General notes on the study: Newly diagnosed Graves' disease patients had taken antithyroid drugs for less than 3 months. Patients with persistent Graves' disease were compared with patients with newly diagnosed Graves' disease using TCR sequencing and RNA sequencing of peripheral blood. A total of approximately 35 samples underwent TCR sequencing: about 13 from persistent and around 20 from newly diagnosed Graves' disease patients. The study was registered as a clinical trial and conducted in China. General findings and caveats noted by the study authors: Persistent patients shared more public clonotypes among themselves (around 2,500) than newly diagnosed patients did (roughly 920). Because the primary lesion, thyroid tissue, could not be accessed, the study looked at peripheral blood alone. Sequencing and analysis were limited to the TCR beta chain. Persistent Graves' disease patients showed lower TCR Shannon entropy and fewer highly expanded clones than newly diagnosed patients, suggesting clonal expansion. The authors noted that the small sample size was a limitation that may lower accuracy. Preferential use of TRBV28, TRBJ1-2 and TRBJ2-5 was observed in persistent disease, whereas TRBV20-1 and TRBJ2-1 were favored in newly diagnosed disease.

Libraries were built with multiplex PCR. Sequencing was performed on an Illumina HiSeq 4000. CDR3 regions were amplified by Arm-PCR with iRepertoire HTBI primers to construct TCR beta libraries. Before sequencing, the PCR products went through gel purification. The authors' analysis ran thus. Gene usage analysis of CDR3 amino acid clonotypes relied on the approximately 62 TRBV and about 13 TRBJ segments identified across samples. COPE and FqMerger were used to merge filtered high-quality paired reads into contigs. BLAST was used to align contigs to IMGT TRBV, TRBD and TRBJ reference genes, with CDR3 defined following IMGT. Clonotypes above 0.1% frequency were classified as highly expanded clones. Shannon entropy served as the measure of repertoire diversity, while the Gini coefficient captured V-J evenness. Clonotypes shared by more than one individual were considered public. TCRdb reran the public reads through fastp at Q25 and MiXCR, keeping productive beta chains. When rows share a CDR3 protein, they turn into one entry using the most common DNA and genes. The V and J calls come from TCRdb's annotation, not from the publication. This sample comprises 550,000 to 650,000 distinct CDR3 sequences, 15% to 20% of them detected only once. The ten largest make up about 12% of the sample.

This clonotype was detected only a few times. Its antigen is still unknown. Qualities for individual bases were not recorded, and no much larger clone is one base off. V lost 4 bases and J lost 4 bases; the stretch between them is 13 bases long. The CDR3 holds 14 amino acids from the cysteine to the phenylalanine. The CDR3 DNA has 42 bases and is translated from base 1. The CDR1 and CDR2 encoded by the germline V gene are SGHDT and YYEEEE. The time point label for this specimen denotes: newly diagnosed GD, antithyroid drugs for less than 3 months. RNA was extracted from PBMCs in TRIzol for both TCR sequencing and RNA sequencing. The diagnosis of Graves' disease was made according to American Thyroid Association guidelines. Recruitment of patients was carried out at an endocrinology department in Xi'an, China. Each patient gave approximately 9.7 milliliters of peripheral blood, collected in an EDTA anticoagulant tube. Ficoll Paque Plus density gradient separation was used to isolate PBMCs, and no further T cell sorting was performed. An Agilent 2100 Bioanalyzer and agarose gel were used to check RNA quality, and a NanoDrop 2000 was used to measure RNA concentration.

The same sample was also studied in work on T cells in Graves' hyperthyroidism and ophthalmopathy. As that second paper reports: Graves' hyperthyroidism was defined as stable when no progression to ophthalmopathy occurred over 18 months of follow-up. The hyperthyroidism patients were between 18 and 65 years old and newly diagnosed, with a disease duration of less than 2 months. Exclusion was applied to patients with uncontrolled infections, other autoimmune diseases, pregnancy or lactation. Diagnoses relied on clinical symptoms, serum thyroxine and TRAb, thyroid ultrasound and orbital computed tomography. For the first round of RT-PCR on the TCR CDR3, the HTBI primer set was used together with the Qiagen OneStep RT-PCR kit. Most expanded thyroid clonotypes (frequency above 0.001) were also detected in blood, a finding suggesting that blood repertoires may reflect thyroid immune responses. Ophthalmopathy was separated from stable hyperthyroidism by a 13 V-J signature model, with roughly 88% sensitivity and 81% to 82% specificity obtained in cross-validation and 80%/75% obtained in testing. In validation, the model predicted progression to ophthalmopathy a median of approximately 6.6 months before onset, with approximately 68% sensitivity and roughly 77% specificity. TCR V-J signatures able to tell the groups apart were searched for in a discovery cohort of 90 to 100 patients, of whom approximately 40 had Graves' ophthalmopathy and 57 had stable Graves' hyperthyroidism. Prospective prediction of ophthalmopathy was tested in an independent validation cohort consisting of roughly 20 hyperthyroidism patients and some 15 patients who later progressed to ophthalmopathy. The 75 to 100 discovery patients were divided at random into training and test sets in a 7:3 ratio. In addition, the study compared T-cell repertoires in thyroid tissue and in blood from six Graves' hyperthyroidism patients. Following sampling, methimazole starting at 30 mg daily was given to hyperthyroidism patients, and high-dose intravenous methylprednisolone was given to ophthalmopathy patients. A second multiplex PCR round built the libraries, followed by size selection and purification. Sequencing of the libraries was done on an Illumina HiSeq2000 using paired-end 100 bp reads. Raw data were processed with SOAPnuke, discarding reads with adapters, uncalled bases, mean Phred below 15, or no exact constant-primer or identifier match. High-quality paired reads were merged using COPE v1.2.5, and each unique nucleotide sequence was defined as a clonotype. MiTCR v1.1 was used to align clonotypes to the IMGT TRBV, TRBD and TRBJ reference segments. Only V-J combinations with frequency above 0.0001, covering 99% to 99.2% of repertoires, were analysed. A TCS score was defined as the ratio of F50 (clonal expansion) to E x V (chaos), with BLOSUM62-based TCRdist applied between CDR3 peptides within each V-J. Welch's t-statistics and random forest reduced 500 to 650 V-J features to some 14, which were used in a naive Bayes classifier (R e1071). Sample size was not statistically predetermined, and blinding of investigators to group allocation was not performed. According to the paper, TCR Vbeta CDR3 sequencing was carried out on 135 peripheral blood samples, which came from 40 to 45 ophthalmopathy, approximately 78 hyperthyroidism and approximately 17 progressor patients.

The sequence is built from TRBV5-6 and TRBJ2-3; the D gene assignment is ambiguous. The sequence derives from a man between 18 and 29 years old with Graves disease. Donor details come from another sample of the same person, matched by shared clones. The source was peripheral blood mononuclear cells (PBMCs), collected at new diagnosis, from a patient treated with antithyroid drugs. CDR3 reads: CASSEKTSADTQYF. The DNA sequence is as follows: TGTGCCAGCAGCGAGAAGACGAGCGCAGATACGCAGTATTTT.